The rows below give T cell receptor beta chains drawn from one sample of a study of cytomegalovirus exposure and HLA in healthy donors. The protocol was immunoSEQ multiplex PCR, while the TCRdb copy is restricted to in-frame clones and leaves out a portion. The sample shows about 160,000 clones, 70% to 75% of them seen only once. Sequenced material: PBMCs. The source of these receptors is a man aged 18 to 30 in good health and CMV-seropositive. The CDR3 runs from the conserved cysteine through the conserved F or W. D genes are given only for firm matches. Only part of the rows carry a size: once, few, many, or a class if the clone is expanded.

V	D	size	length	J	DNA	CDR3
TRBV15	NA	NA	15	TRBJ2-2	TGTGCCACCAGCAGAGACCCAACGAACACCGGGGAGCTGTTTTTT	CATSRDPTNTGELFF
TRBV10-3	NA	NA	16	TRBJ1-1	TGTGCCATCACCCCGGGGGGGATGGCGGGGAACACTGAAGCTTTCTTT	CAITPGGMAGNTEAFF
TRBV5-4	NA	NA	12	TRBJ2-3	TGTGCCAGCAGCTTGGACCCGGGTACGCAGTATTTT	CASSLDPGTQYF
TRBV30	NA	NA	13	TRBJ1-6	TGTGCCTGGATTGCAGGGGATAATTCACCCCTCCACTTT	CAWIAGDNSPLHF
TRBV7-8	NA	once	13	TRBJ1-2	TGTGCCAGCAGCTCCTTCCCCGGGGGAGGCTACACCTTC	CASSSFPGGGYTF
TRBV19	TRBD1	NA	14	TRBJ1-1	TGTGCCAGCCAACAGGGGGCCAGGAACACTGAAGCTTTCTTT	CASQQGARNTEAFF
TRBV5-6	TRBD1	NA	15	TRBJ2-5	TGTGCCAGCAGCCTGACAGGGATTGGGAAAGAGACCCAGTACTTC	CASSLTGIGKETQYF
TRBV6-5	NA	NA	14	TRBJ1-1	TGTGCCAGCAGTGACCCCGGGACACCCACTGAAGCTTTCTTT	CASSDPGTPTEAFF
TRBV6-6	NA	NA	15	TRBJ1-4	TGTGCCAGCAGCCCACGCGGGGAAGCTAATGAAAAACTGTTTTTT	CASSPRGEANEKLFF
TRBV12-5	TRBD1	NA	13	TRBJ1-2	TGTGCTAGTGGTGTCGACAGGGTCAATGGCTACACCTTC	CASGVDRVNGYTF
TRBV29-1	TRBD1	NA	13	TRBJ1-1	TGCAGCGTACAGGGGGAGATTAGACCTGAAGCTTTCTTT	CSVQGEIRPEAFF
TRBV7-8	NA	NA	14	TRBJ2-2	TGTGCCAGCAGCTTAGAGGCAGGGGCCGGGGAGCTGTTTTTT	CASSLEAGAGELFF
TRBV15	NA	NA	14	TRBJ2-3	TGTGCCACCAGCAGTTTAACAGGTGCAGATACGCAGTATTTT	CATSSLTGADTQYF
TRBV30	TRBD2	NA	14	TRBJ2-5	TGTGCCTGGATCCAGCGGGGGAACCAAGAGACCCAGTACTTC	CAWIQRGNQETQYF
TRBV10-2	TRBD2	NA	15	TRBJ2-3	TGCGCCACCAAACTACTAGCGGGAGGTACAGATACGCAGTATTTT	CATKLLAGGTDTQYF
TRBV18	NA	once	15	TRBJ2-2	TGTGCCAGCTCATCTACAGGGAGCGGCACCGGGGAGCTGTTTTTT	CASSSTGSGTGELFF
TRBV15	TRBD2	few	16	TRBJ2-1	TGTGCCACCAGCAGAGGGACTAGCGGGGGCTACAATGAGCAGTTCTTC	CATSRGTSGGYNEQFF
TRBV21-1	NA	NA	13	TRBJ1-2	TGTGCCAGCAGCAAACGAGGGTTCTATGGCTACACCTTC	CASSKRGFYGYTF
TRBV7-9	NA	NA	11	TRBJ1-1	TGTGCCAGCAGAACTAACACTGAAGCTTTCTTT	CASRTNTEAFF
TRBV5-1	NA	NA	16	TRBJ1-2	TGCGCCAGCAGCCCGGGACATGAGGACTCTCACTATGGCTACACCTTC	CASSPGHEDSHYGYTF
TRBV11-2	TRBD2	NA	17	TRBJ2-3	TGTGCTAGCAGCCGCCCCCTTCCAGCGGGAGGCGTAGATACGCAGTATTTT	CASSRPLPAGGVDTQYF
TRBV27	TRBD1	NA	13	TRBJ1-1	TGTGCCAGCAGTCCCGGAACAGGGGCTGAAGCTTTCTTT	CASSPGTGAEAFF
TRBV15	TRBD1	NA	15	TRBJ1-2	TGTGCCACCAGCAGAGCCCTGACAGGGGAGGGTGGCTACACCTTC	CATSRALTGEGGYTF
TRBV10-2	NA	NA	14	TRBJ2-1	TGCGCCAGCAGTGACGAGGGTAACGGGGGTGAGCAGTTCTTC	CASSDEGNGGEQFF
TRBV7-8	TRBD2	NA	15	TRBJ2-5	TGTGCCAGCAGTTTAGCGGGGGGAGGGGGGGAGACCCAGTACTTC	CASSLAGGGGETQYF
TRBV28	TRBD1	NA	12	TRBJ1-2	TGTGCCAGCAGTAAACAGGGGGGCGGCTACACCTTC	CASSKQGGGYTF
TRBV7-9	TRBD2	NA	15	TRBJ2-1	TGTGCCAGCAGCCGACTAGCGGGGGTTTACAATGAGCAGTTCTTC	CASSRLAGVYNEQFF
TRBV5-1	TRBD1	few	15	TRBJ1-3	TGCGCCAGCAGCTTGCAGGGGGGCTCTGGAAACACCATATATTTT	CASSLQGGSGNTIYF
TRBV6-5	TRBD1	NA	14	TRBJ1-2	TGTGCCAGCTTTACAGGGGCCCCTTTCTATGGCTACACCTTC	CASFTGAPFYGYTF
TRBV30	TRBD1	NA	14	TRBJ1-5	TGTGCCTGGAGTGTAGGGGGCGCCGGTCAGCCCCAGCATTTT	CAWSVGGAGQPQHF
TRBV7-2	NA	NA	14	TRBJ2-5	TGTGCCAGCAGCTTAGACGGACAGCCAGAGACCCAGTACTTC	CASSLDGQPETQYF
TRBV5-1	NA	few	16	TRBJ1-4	TGCGCCAGCAGCTTGGCCCTGGGTACAGGTGGTGAAAAACTGTTTTTT	CASSLALGTGGEKLFF
TRBV7-9	TRBD1	NA	14	TRBJ1-5	TGTGCCAGCAGCTCTCAGGGGGCTCATCAGCCCCAGCATTTT	CASSSQGAHQPQHF
TRBV5-8	NA	NA	13	TRBJ1-2	TGTGCCAGCAGCGTCGACAGAGCCTATGGCTACACCTTC	CASSVDRAYGYTF
TRBV27	TRBD1	NA	15	TRBJ2-1	TGTGCCAGCAGCCAGGGGACAGGGGGGCATCGGGAGCAGTTCTTC	CASSQGTGGHREQFF
TRBV30	TRBD1	NA	15	TRBJ1-1	TGTGCCTGGAGTTTGGAGACAGGGGGCAAGGCTGAAGCTTTCTTT	CAWSLETGGKAEAFF
TRBV29-1	NA	NA	16	TRBJ2-5	TGCAGCGTTGAAGGCCACGCCGTGGAGGGGTGGGAGACCCAGTACTTC	CSVEGHAVEGWETQYF
TRBV14	TRBD2	NA	15	TRBJ2-1	TGTGCCAGCAGCCAAGGGGGGGGTTCCTACAATGAGCAGTTCTTC	CASSQGGGSYNEQFF
TRBV11-3	TRBD1	few	15	TRBJ1-1	TGTGCCAGCAGCTTAGGAGGGGGCGAGCACACTGAAGCTTTCTTT	CASSLGGGEHTEAFF